The clone carrying this TCR beta chain was picked up one time. Libraries were prepared by immunoSEQ multiplex PCR; TCRdb keeps only in-frame clonotypes and omits some of them. The table includes about 40,000 clones, about four fifths detected once. These data belong to a study of PD-L1 blockade in urothelial cancer. This sample's time point: peripheral blood 6 weeks after treatment start. Here the sequenced sample was PBMCs, taken around atezolizumab (anti-PD-L1) treatment. This clonotype originated in a man between 35 and 55 years old with urothelial cancer.

CDR3 in DNA: TGCGCCAGCAGCCAAGGGGCGGGCCCCGCCTACGAGCAGTACTTC. Translated, it gives CASSQGAGPAYEQYF. This chain connects TRBV4-3 to TRBJ2-7; possible D gene TRBD2, 5 bases. CDR1 is LGHNA and CDR2 is YSLEER in the germline V gene. Trimming took 1 base from V and 2 from J, leaving 12 bases between them. The CDR3 consists of 15 residues.